This TCR beta chain is drawn from a study of blood T cells in healthy people across ages. Broader study findings: A greater number of naive CD4+ cells and higher diversity distinguished long-lived donors from aged donors. Age advanced and TCR beta diversity per million T cells fell, roughly linearly.

In this sample, this clonotype turned up a few times. Its antigen remains unidentified. Trimming stripped 1 base from V and 0 bases from J, with 16 bases between. Germline V CDR1 and CDR2: SGHTA, FQGNSA. The CDR3 loop spans 18 amino acids. Combining a sample-barcoded 5' primer with a J-beta primer mix, a second PCR ran for roughly 6 to 12 cycles. The template-switch adaptor was a 5' adaptor with 12 random nucleotides. It tagged each cDNA molecule. TCRdb re-called the 5' RACE reads with MiXCR, one entry per CDR3 protein. The sample holds roughly 720,000 distinct CDR3 sequences; around half are singletons and the top ten take approximately 41%. Healthy individuals of Caucasian origin from Russia, aged about 6 to 90, served as donors.

Sequenced sample: blood. V gene TRBV7-2 combines with J gene TRBJ2-1; D possibly matches TRBD1 or TRBD2 (5 bases each). This clonotype was obtained from a man older than 75 in good health. The CDR3 here is CASSLGGVGGYSYNEQFF. CDR3 bases: TGTGCCAGCAGCTTAGGGGGCGTGGGCGGGTACTCCTACAATGAGCAGTTCTTC.